The sequence of this T cell receptor beta chain was determined in a study of T cells in Graves' hyperthyroidism and ophthalmopathy. General study points: In blood, most of the thyroid clonotypes expanded above 0.001 were also present.

These patients, aged 18 to 65, had recently diagnosed hyperthyroidism lasting under 2 months. Based on clinical symptoms, serum thyroxine and TRAb, thyroid ultrasound and orbital computed tomography, diagnoses were reached. RNA transcripts gave rise to amplified TCR beta CDR3 regions. HTBI primers were used for first-round RT-PCR of the TCR CDR3. TCRdb itself ran the multiplex PCR reads through MiXCR, one entry per CDR3 protein. This sample has 500,000 to 750,000 distinct CDR3 sequences, with about 43% found just once. With regard to this clonotype: The antigen remains undetermined.

CDR3 length: 13 residues. The germline V gene encodes CDR1 ENHRY and CDR2 SYGVKD. Trimming took 4 bases from V and 6 from J, leaving 13 bases between them. Sequencing input: peripheral blood or thyroid tissue (not recorded which). The receptor was derived from a young woman with Graves' hyperthyroidism. This chain joins TRBV10-3 and TRBJ2-7; D is tentatively TRBD1 or TRBD2 (5 bases each). CDR3 protein: CAISAVEGTEQYF. In nucleotides, the CDR3 is TGTGCCATCAGTGCGGTCGAGGGGACCGAGCAGTACTTC.